This T cell receptor beta chain was sequenced during a study of cytomegalovirus exposure and HLA in healthy donors. Primers: 60 Vbeta forward and 13 Jbeta reverse. The method was immunoSEQ multiplex PCR; TCRdb's version includes in-frame clones alone and lacks a portion of them. The sample holds some 99,000 clones, around 67% seen once. The CDR3 is made up of 15 amino acids. Germline lookup yields CDR1 ENHRY and CDR2 SYGVKD. V dropped 3 bases and J dropped 2 bases, with 14 bases sitting between them. Study results and caveats: Exclusion applied to some V segments, including TRBV6-2 and TRBV6-3, as they were indistinguishable.

This clone was recorded a few times. Its antigen is as yet unknown. This receptor was identified in a male donor in good health and CMV-seronegative. The sequenced material came from PBMCs. The gene calls are TRBV10-3 and TRBJ2-7, with D perhaps TRBD1 (5 bases). CDR3 DNA: TGTGCCATCAGTGATGGGCAGGGTGACCCCTACGAGCAGTACTTC. Translation gives CAISDGQGDPYEQYF.